A single sample is the source of the 3 T cell receptor beta chains below, sequenced in a study of Graves' ophthalmopathy and Graves' hyperthyroidism. Amplification of the TCR beta CDR3 regions used RNA transcripts (as template). First-round RT-PCR used HTBI primers; second-round multiplex PCR followed. One entry per CDR3 protein, called by TCRdb with MiXCR from the multiplex PCR reads. The table has about 480,000 distinct CDR3 sequences, roughly 14% seen once. The material sequenced was blood. The receptor source for this set is a woman aged 25 to 45 with Graves' ophthalmopathy.

This clonotype was picked up a small number of times. The V and J genes are TRBV12-3 or TRBV12-4 and TRBJ1-1; unclear D gene. V was trimmed by 7 bases and J by 6 bases, leaving 12 bases between them. This CDR3 spans 12 amino acids. DNA for the CDR3: TGTGCCAGCACCAGAGTGGCGGCTGAAGCTTTCTTT. Its protein is CASTRVAAEAFF.

This clonotype was seen once. V usage is TRBV6-5 and J usage is TRBJ2-7; the D gene is possibly TRBD1 (5 bases). Germline loops: CDR1 MNHEY, CDR2 SVGAGI. Trimming pared 2 bases from V and 0 bases from J, leaving 14 bases between. This CDR3 is built from 16 residues. The CDR3 reads CASSYGIRGSSYEQYF. CDR3 coding DNA: TGTGCCAGCAGTTACGGTATAAGGGGAAGCTCCTACGAGCAGTACTTC.

This clonotype was recorded many times. The rearrangement uses TRBV20-1 and TRBJ2-7, with 7 bases matching TRBD2. The germline V gene encodes CDR1 DFQATT and CDR2 SNEGSKA (reference sequence). V was pared by 2 bases and J by 8 bases, with 6 bases of the junction left unmatched. The CDR3 is 12 residues long. Written as DNA, the CDR3 is TGCAGTGCTAGAAGGGCGGGAGTTCAGCAGTACTTC. Translated, it gives CSARRAGVQQYF.